This T cell receptor beta chain was found in a study of CD8 T cells in Susac syndrome (dated by TCRdb to the late 2010s). About the full investigation: The study used repertoire sequencing to test whether antigen drove CD8+ T cell activation and differentiation in Susac syndrome. Results the study describes overall, beyond this receptor: The number of individuals in the TCR sequencing and HLA analysis was recognized as being relatively small.

Peripheral blood CD8+ and CD4+ T cells from healthy donors, Susac syndrome patients and multiple sclerosis patients were profiled using high-throughput TCR beta sequencing. The healthy donors served as controls matched for age and sex. CD8+ TEMRA cells were enriched by FACS, while bulk CD8+ and CD4+ T cells were purified by magnetic negative isolation. Blood was drawn into EDTA tubes, processed within 24 hours, and PBMCs were isolated by density gradient centrifugation. PBMCs intended for TCR sequencing were frozen in liquid nitrogen and were later thawed in a 37 degrees C water bath. The sorted or isolated CD4+, CD8+ and CD8+ TEMRA cells had a purity of 90% or higher. RNA was extracted using the RNeasy kit, and about 0.5 to 1 microgram was reverse transcribed with random hexamers. The immunoSEQ multiplex PCR assay, covering 54 Vbeta and 13 Jbeta segments, was used to amplify TCR beta CDR3 regions. PCR amplification bias was corrected using a synthetic template baseline for primer optimization and computational correction. The study's processing was this. Reads were annotated to V, D and J genes according to IMGT and were analyzed with immunoSEQ Analyzer, with only productive sequences retained. To calculate clonality, Shannon entropy was normalized by log2 of the number of productive unique sequences and then subtracted from one. For each patient and control, public and private clones were evaluated within the 100 most prevalent clones. Clones were defined as Susac-specific when absent from the healthy and MS cohorts, from over a thousand published viral clones and from other ImmuneACCESS disease sequences. The public sequencing data were trimmed at Q25 with fastp and processed into clonotypes with MiXCR by TCRdb, which kept only in-frame beta chains. CDR3 protein duplicates are merged, each entry listing the most common genes and DNA. The V and J calls were determined by TCRdb, not by the authors. Counted in this sample were 100,000 to 150,000 distinct CDR3 sequences; about 96% of them appeared once. Of the sample, more than 0.095% falls within the top ten clones.

For CDR1 and CDR2, the germline V gene lists MDHEN and SYDVKM. A distance of 21 bases separates the germline ends of V and J, which lose 5 bases and 4 bases respectively. The CDR3 spans 17 residues, from the cysteine through the phenylalanine. Only the CDR3 DNA stays, 51 bases, in frame from base 1. Note on this clonotype: Its antigen is unknown. No clone much larger than this one lies a single base away; base qualities are absent.

This TCR was recovered from a human donor in good health. The sequenced material came from CD4+ T cells from PBMCs. Recombination connected TRBV28 to TRBJ1-5; the D gene is unclear. The DNA sequence is as follows: TGTGCCAGCAGTCTCCCTCGCGGGCCCGGCGGAAATCAGCCCCAGCATTTT. Translated, it reads CASSLPRGPGGNQPQHF.